This T cell receptor (beta chain) was found in a study of blood T cells in healthy people across ages. Looked up from germline, CDR1 is SQVTM and CDR2 is ANQGSEA. The CDR3 runs to 14 residues. Trimming pared 4 bases from V and 3 bases from J, leaving 15 bases between. Overall study findings and caveats: A roughly linear fall in TCR beta diversity per million T cells was seen with increasing age.

Healthy Caucasian individuals from Russia aged about 6 to 90 served as donors. Per sample, no less than 5 micrograms of total RNA were extracted. With a J-beta primer mix and a sample-barcoded 5' primer, a second PCR ran roughly 7 to 11 cycles. Each cDNA was tagged by a template-switch adaptor containing 12 random nucleotides. TCRdb reprocessed the 5' RACE reads via MiXCR and lists one record per CDR3 protein. The sample consists of about 720,000 distinct CDR3 sequences, about a fifth of them appearing once. With respect to this clonotype: Its target is unknown.

V usage is TRBV29-1 and J usage is TRBJ1-1; unclear D gene. Material: blood. The clonotype originates from a man aged 70-80 years in good health. The CDR3 DNA sequence: TGCAGCGTTGTACTCACGAGCGCGGACACTGAAGCTTTCTTT. It yields the protein CSVVLTSADTEAFF. The variable domain in full, completed from reference TRBV29-1 and TRBJ1-1, reads SAVISQKPSRDICQRGTSLTIQCQVDSQVTMMFWYRQQPGQSLTLIATANQGSEATYESGFVIDKFPISRPNLTFSTLTVSNMSPEDSSIYLCSVVLTSADTEAFFGQGTRLTVV.